What follows is one TCR beta chain and its context. This same CDR3 is encoded by further DNA sequences in the sample. The sample comes from a study of long-term antiretroviral therapy in people with HIV. The V gene lost 4 bases and the J gene lost 2 bases, with 11 bases spanning the gap. This CDR3 comprises 14 residues. Germline V gene sequence: CDR1 SGHTA, CDR2 FQGNSA. Researchers report immunoSEQ v3.0 was run at survey level. Profiling relied on immunoSEQ multiplex PCR, and the TCRdb table lists in-frame clones only, not all of them. The sample shows around 40,000 clones, approximately 86% of them seen only once.

The receptor was derived from a woman younger than 35 with HIV. The material sequenced was unsorted PBMCs, taken just before starting antiretroviral therapy. The V call is TRBV7-2, the J call TRBJ2-5, with D perhaps matching TRBD1 (6 bases). CDR3 residues: CASSSTGSQETQYF. The CDR3 DNA sequence: TGTGCCAGCAGCTCGACAGGCTCACAAGAGACCCAGTACTTC.